Presented here are 11 T cell receptor beta chains from one specimen sequenced in a study of T-cell reconstitution after alpha-beta-depleted transplantation in children. Preparation of the TCRbeta library used unique molecular identifiers. MiXCR, applied by TCRdb to the PCR reads, yields one record per CDR3 protein. The sample holds around 680,000 distinct CDR3 sequences, approximately 15% seen once. The sample was PBMCs from the stem cell graft donor, taken from the stem cell graft. Source of these receptors: a human donor who donated a stem cell graft to a child with acute myeloid leukemia.

The table lists this clonotype with many counts. The gene calls are TRBV20-1 and TRBJ2-7; 12 bases line up with TRBD2. Trimming removed 0 bases from V and 6 bases from J; junction bases left unmatched: 6. This CDR3 region has 15 residues. The germline V gene has CDR1 DFQATT and CDR2 SNEGSKA (reference sequence). The CDR3 DNA reads as TGCAGTGCTAGAGACCTTCTAGCGGGGGGGCCCGAGCAGTACGTC. Translation: CSARDLLAGGPEQYV.

The sample holds many counts of this clonotype. The genes are TRBV10-3 and TRBJ2-1; D may be TRBD1 (6 bases). V was clipped by 10 bases and J by 8 bases, with 24 bases between them. The V gene's germline CDR1 is ENHRY and CDR2 SYGVKD. CDR3 length equals 15 residues. This CDR3 reads CATNTGLSDNHEQFF. The CDR3 region has the DNA TGTGCCACCAATACAGGGCTTAGCGATAACCATGAGCAGTTCTTC.

This clonotype has a count of ten or more. This chain links TRBV29-1 with TRBJ1-4; D might be TRBD1 (5 bases). V was trimmed by 6 bases and J by 5 bases, leaving 19 bases between them. CDR3 length: 15 residues. The germline V gene encodes CDR1 SQVTM and CDR2 ANQGSEA. The CDR3 coding sequence is TGCAGCGTCGGAGGGGTCCGGCGGGGGAATGAAAAACTGTTTTTT. Translating it yields CSVGGVRRGNEKLFF.

This chain connects TRBV25-1 to TRBJ2-1; either TRBD1 or TRBD2 may fit D (6 bases each). Trimming removed 2 bases from V and 5 bases from J, with 10 bases in between. The CDR3 has 14 amino acids. Germline V gene sequence: CDR1 MGHDK, CDR2 SYGVNS. The CDR3: CASSEPGGHNEQFF. CDR3 sequence (DNA): TGTGCCAGCAGTGAACCCGGGGGCCACAATGAGCAGTTCTTC.

The chain couples TRBV11-2 to TRBJ2-5; TRBD2 matches 13 bases. This CDR3 is built from 20 residues. V dropped 2 bases and J dropped 5; count of bases not matched to a gene: 17. The germline V gene has CDR1 SGHAT and CDR2 FQNNGV. Here the CDR3 reads CASSLYVLTSGGAWRETQYF. The DNA for the CDR3 is TGTGCCAGCAGCTTATACGTTCTAACTAGCGGGGGGGCTTGGCGGGAGACCCAGTACTTC.

The sample holds many counts of this clonotype. V is TRBV7-2 and J is TRBJ2-3, with 7 nucleotides matching TRBD2. The CDR3 has 15 residues. The trim removed 5 bases at V and 2 bases at J, leaving 7 bases unmatched. Per germline, CDR1 SGHTA and CDR2 FQGNSA. The DNA of the CDR3 is TGTGCCAGCAGCCGGGACTACTATACCACAGATACGCAGTATTTT. It specifies CASSRDYYTTDTQYF.

This clonotype appeared a few times. This sequence joins TRBV9 and TRBJ2-4, with 7 positions matching TRBD1. From germline, CDR1 is SGDLS and CDR2 YYNGEE. The CDR3 spans 15 residues. V lost 4 bases to trimming and J lost 2 bases; unmatched junction nucleotides: 6. CDR3 DNA sequence: TGTGCCAGCAGCCCCAAGGGGGCCCCCAAAAACATTCAGTACTTC. Protein product: CASSPKGAPKNIQYF.

Many counts were recorded for this clonotype. The chain is built from TRBV7-2 and TRBJ2-2; TRBD2 aligns across 10 bases. The CDR3 sequence is 17 residues long. V was clipped by 3 bases and J by 1 base; unmatched bases: 5. Germline CDR1 is SGHTA and CDR2 is FQGNSA. In DNA, the CDR3 is TGTGCCAGCAGCTTGCATACTAGCGGGATGAACACCGGGGAGCTGTTTTTT. Translating gives CASSLHTSGMNTGELFF.

The V and J genes are TRBV19 and TRBJ1-4; D uncertain. V lost 4 bases and J 8 bases, leaving 14 bases between the germline ends. The CDR3 is 14 residues long. CDR1 LNHDA and CDR2 SQIVND come from the germline V gene (reference sequence). The CDR3 coding sequence is TGTGCCAGTAGTAGAGTCCCACTTGGGGAAAAACTGTTTTTT. This sequence encodes CASSRVPLGEKLFF.

Many counts were recorded for this clonotype. The rearrangement joins TRBV20-1 to TRBJ1-3, with D possibly matching TRBD1 (6 bases). The V end lost 5 bases, the J end lost 4 bases, and 15 bases lay between the germline ends. Per the germline V gene, CDR1 is DFQATT and CDR2 is SNEGSKA (reference sequence). There are 14 residues in the CDR3. In nucleotides, the CDR3 is TGCAGTGCTTCTAACAGGGCACGCGGAAACACCATATATTTT. It is translated as CSASNRARGNTIYF.

In its sample, this clonotype was seen many times. This rearrangement joins TRBV7-3 to TRBJ2-3; 7 positions agree with TRBD1. This CDR3 has 13 residues. CDR1 and CDR2 from the germline V gene are SGHTA and FQGTGA. V shed 5 bases and J 9 bases; nucleotides not matched to a gene: 8. CDR3 sequence: CASSLERGRTQYF. CDR3 bases: TGTGCCAGCAGCCTGGAAAGGGGGCGGACGCAGTATTTT. The full variable domain, with the rest looked up from reference TRBV7-3 and TRBJ2-3, is GAGVSQTPSNKVTEKGKYVELRCDPISGHTALYWYRQSLGQGPEFLIYFQGTGAADDSGLPNDRFFAVRPEGSVSTLKIQRTERGDSAVYLCASSLERGRTQYFGPGTRLTVL.